This passage covers 28 T cell receptor beta chains from one sample sequenced in a study of T cell changes during pregnancy in multiple sclerosis. The assay was immunoSEQ multiplex PCR, and TCRdb's table has in-frame clones only and misses some. The sample includes some 100,000 clones, almost 95% seen only once; the top ten take roughly 0.9%. The material was peripheral blood, obtained before pregnancy. Source of these receptors: a female donor with multiple sclerosis, enrolled in a pregnancy study.

V and J are TRBV7-8 and TRBJ2-7, with TRBD2 as a possible D gene (6 bases). CDR3 length equals 13 residues. V lost 5 bases and J lost 1, with 9 bases in between. Germline V gene sequence: CDR1 SGHVS, CDR2 FQNEAQ. This CDR3 is CASSPGVSYEQYF. CDR3 bases: TGTGCCAGCAGCCCGGGGGTTTCCTACGAGCAGTACTTC.

The V and J genes are TRBV6-5 and TRBJ2-1; D unresolved. Per germline, CDR1 MNHEY and CDR2 SVGAGI. The CDR3 has 13 residues. The V and J ends lost 4 bases and 4 bases respectively, with 8 bases between them. The CDR3 region is CASSSPRYNEQFF. The DNA of the CDR3 is TGTGCCAGCAGTTCCCCCAGATACAATGAGCAGTTCTTC.

This chain connects TRBV7-2 to TRBJ1-1; maybe TRBD1 (5 bases). From germline, CDR1 is SGHTA and CDR2 FQGNSA. Trimming took 5 bases from V and 8 from J, leaving 15 bases between them. The CDR3 consists of 13 residues. In DNA, the CDR3 is TGTGCCAGCAGCCCCAGCAGGGTGGTAGAAGCTTTCTTT. It yields the protein CASSPSRVVEAFF. Complete variable domain (other parts from reference TRBV7-2 and TRBJ1-1): GAGVSQSPSNKVTEKGKDVELRCDPISGHTALYWYRQSLGQGLEFLIYFQGNSAPDKSGLPSDRFSAERTGGSVSTLTIQRTQQEDSAVYLCASSPSRVVEAFFGQGTRLTVV.

The chain recombines TRBV9 with TRBJ2-7, with TRBD2 matching 7 bases. CDR3 length: 14 residues. CDR1 is SGDLS, CDR2 YYNGEE, per germline. V lost 0 bases and J lost 7; bases outside the gene matches: 7. The CDR3 bases are TGTGCCAGCAGCGTAGGAGCGGGACCTTTGGAGCAGTACTTC. This translates into CASSVGAGPLEQYF. Combining the CDR3 with reference TRBV9 and TRBJ2-7 gives the whole variable domain DSGVTQTPKHLITATGQRVTLRCSPRSGDLSVYWYQQSLDQGLQFLIQYYNGEERAKGNILERFSAQQFPDLHSELNLSSLELGDSALYFCASSVGAGPLEQYFGPGTRLTVT.

The chain joins TRBV6-5 to TRBJ2-5; TRBD1 matches at 7 bases. Germline lookup yields CDR1 MNHEY and CDR2 SVGAGI. CDR3 size: 15 residues. The J segment lost 6 bases and the V segment lost 8 bases, leaving 15 bases of the junction unmatched. In DNA form, the CDR3 reads TGTGCCAGCCTTTCTCGGCAAGGGGGCGCCCAGACCCAGTACTTC. Translating it yields CASLSRQGGAQTQYF.

This chain uses TRBV9 with TRBJ2-2, with D possibly matching TRBD1 (6 bases). Looked up from germline, CDR1 is SGDLS and CDR2 is YYNGEE. CDR3 size: 12 residues. V lost 3 bases to trimming and J lost 6 bases, with 6 bases between them. The CDR3, as DNA: TGTGCCAGCAGCGAGGGGGCCGGGGAGCTGTTTTTT. This encodes CASSEGAGELFF.

The V and J genes are TRBV7-9 and TRBJ2-7; D gene unclear. The CDR3 is made up of 14 amino acids. V lost 3 bases and J lost 2, with 11 bases in between. In germline, CDR1 is SEHNR, CDR2 FQNEAQ (reference sequence). The CDR3: CASSFSPVPYEQYF. DNA of the CDR3: TGTGCCAGCAGCTTTAGCCCGGTCCCCTACGAGCAGTACTTC.

The V call is TRBV11-2, the J call TRBJ2-3; weak D call: TRBD2 (5 bases). Germline values: CDR1 SGHAT, CDR2 FQNNGV. V dropped 5 bases and J dropped 6 bases, with 21 bases sitting between them. The length of the CDR3 is 16 residues. As DNA, the CDR3 is TGTGCCAGCAGCCTCACCCCCTCTAGCCCTAGGGATACGCAGTATTTT. Its protein is CASSLTPSSPRDTQYF.

This chain links TRBV5-1 with TRBJ1-5; 8 nucleotides match TRBD1. V was clipped by 1 base and J by 5 bases; unmatched bases: 2. The germline V gene encodes CDR1 SGHRS and CDR2 YFSETQ. The CDR3 loop spans 14 amino acids. The CDR3 region has the DNA TGCGCCAGCAGCTTGTCAGGGGGCGATCAGCCCCAGCATTTT. It specifies CASSLSGGDQPQHF.

The chain combines TRBV6-1 with TRBJ2-7; perhaps TRBD2 as D (6 bases). This CDR3 is built from 12 residues. V lost 8 bases to trimming and J lost 2 bases, with 10 bases between them. Germline CDR1 reads MNHNS; CDR2 reads SASEGT. The CDR3 spells CASEGLAYEQYF. Here the CDR3 DNA reads TGTGCCAGCGAGGGACTGGCCTACGAGCAGTACTTC.

V gene TRBV10-3 combines with J gene TRBJ2-1, with TRBD2 identical over 10 bases. V was pared by 4 bases and J by 1 base, with 13 bases of the junction left unmatched. This CDR3 region has 19 residues. The germline gives CDR1 ENHRY, CDR2 SYGVKD. The CDR3 here is CAISVLEAGGPPSYNEQFF. CDR3 bases: TGTGCCATCAGTGTTCTAGAAGCGGGAGGGCCTCCATCCTACAATGAGCAGTTCTTC.

The J gene is TRBJ2-2, the V gene TRBV7-2; D not certain. The CDR3 is 13 residues long. Germline CDR1 SGHTA, CDR2 FQGNSA. Trimming took 0 bases from V and 4 from J, leaving 3 bases between them. The CDR3 here is CASSLARTGELFF. In DNA, the CDR3 is TGTGCCAGCAGCTTAGCGCGCACCGGGGAGCTGTTTTTT.

The chain recombines TRBV27 with TRBJ2-7; TRBD1 might be the D (6 bases). This CDR3 is built from 13 residues. Trimming took 0 bases from V and 3 from J, leaving 6 bases between them. CDR1 and CDR2 (germline): MNHEY, SMNVEV (reference sequence). The CDR3 region is CASSLSGGYEQYF. The CDR3 nucleotides are TGTGCCAGCAGTTTATCAGGGGGCTACGAGCAGTACTTC.

This chain connects TRBV2 to TRBJ2-3, with 7 bases lining up with TRBD2. This CDR3 spans 14 amino acids. J gave up 3 bases and V 6 bases, and 6 bases lay outside the gene matches. Germline CDR1 and CDR2: SNHLY and FYNNEI. The CDR3 is CASRAWTRTDTQYF. The CDR3 bases are TGTGCCAGCAGGGCCTGGACTAGAACAGATACGCAGTATTTT.

The chain is built from TRBV2 and TRBJ2-1, with 13 bases lining up with TRBD2. V was clipped by 0 bases and J by 15 bases; unmatched bases: 8. The CDR3 consists of 15 residues. Germline loops: CDR1 SNHLY, CDR2 FYNNEI. In DNA, the CDR3 is TGTGCCAGCAGTGAAGCCGGACTAGCGGGAGCGGGCGGGTTCTTC. Its translation: CASSEAGLAGAGGFF.

The V gene is TRBV5-1, the J gene TRBJ1-1, with D perhaps TRBD1 (5 bases). This CDR3 region has 15 residues. Germline V gives CDR1 SGHRS, CDR2 YFSETQ. Trimming shortened V by 1 base and J by 4 bases, and 14 bases separated the two germline ends. DNA of the CDR3: TGCGCCAGCAGCTTGTTTTTTGGGGGAGGCACTGAAGCTTTCTTT. It codes for CASSLFFGGGTEAFF.

V gene TRBV7-2 combines with J gene TRBJ2-2; no definite D call. Germline values: CDR1 SGHTA, CDR2 FQGNSA. The ends were cut back, 7 bases at V and 7 bases at J, with 13 bases in the middle. The CDR3 contains 13 residues. For the CDR3, the DNA is TGTGCCAGCACCTTTGACTTATTCGGGGAGCTGTTTTTT. It is translated as CASTFDLFGELFF.

The rearrangement uses TRBV25-1 and TRBJ2-4, with D perhaps matching TRBD1 (5 bases). Between the trimmed V and J ends, which lost 3 bases and 8 bases, there was a span of 11 bases. The germline gives CDR1 MGHDK, CDR2 SYGVNS. CDR3 length equals 13 residues. In DNA form, the CDR3 reads TGTGCCAGCAGTGATGCCAGGGCGCACATTCAGTACTTC. It translates to CASSDARAHIQYF.

The V and J genes are TRBV11-2 and TRBJ2-7; tentative D call: TRBD2 (5 bases). CDR1 and CDR2 from the germline V gene are SGHAT and FQNNGV. The CDR3 is 14 residues long. Trimming shortened V by 5 bases and J by 4 bases, and 15 bases separated the two germline ends. The CDR3 coding sequence is TGTGCCAGCAGCCATGAGGGAAGTCTGTACGAGCAGTACTTC. Translated, it gives CASSHEGSLYEQYF.

The rearrangement uses TRBV7-9 and TRBJ1-1; no clear D. Per germline, CDR1 SEHNR and CDR2 FQNEAQ (reference sequence). V was cut by 3 bases and J by 4 bases, with 9 bases left in between. The CDR3 sequence is 13 residues long. CDR3 sequence: CASSFGGSTEAFF. The CDR3 DNA reads TGTGCCAGCAGCTTCGGAGGGAGCACTGAAGCTTTCTTT.

The V gene is TRBV7-3, the J gene TRBJ2-5, with 16 bases lining up with TRBD2. V lost 5 bases, J lost 0 bases, and 15 bases stayed unmatched. Germline V gives CDR1 SGHTA, CDR2 FQGTGA. This CDR3 region has 21 residues. The CDR3: CASSPHPPGLAGGMYQETQYF. The CDR3 DNA is TGTGCCAGCAGCCCGCACCCCCCGGGACTAGCGGGGGGGATGTACCAAGAGACCCAGTACTTC.

The CDR3 nucleotides read TGTGCCAGCAGTGCCGGACAGGGTGGTCAGCCCCAGCATTTT. It yields the protein CASSAGQGGQPQHF. The J gene is TRBJ1-5, the V gene TRBV6-4; TRBD1 agrees at 8 bases. Per germline, CDR1 MRHNA and CDR2 SNTAGT. The J segment lost 6 bases and the V segment lost 4 bases, leaving 5 bases of the junction unmatched. The CDR3 is made up of 14 amino acids.

J is TRBJ2-2 and V is TRBV7-6; 9 nucleotides line up with TRBD2. The CDR3 is 16 residues long. Unmatched junction bases numbered 5, after V lost 0 bases and J lost 6 bases. Germline V gene data show CDR1 as SGHVS and CDR2 as FNYEAQ. CDR3 region: CASSLAPSGKPGELFF. In DNA, the CDR3 is TGTGCCAGCAGCTTAGCCCCTAGCGGGAAACCCGGGGAGCTGTTTTTT.

The chain couples TRBV4-1 to TRBJ2-7; possible D gene TRBD1, 5 bases. V gave up 0 bases and J gave up 0 bases, with 12 bases separating them. The CDR3 contains 16 residues. Germline V gene sequence: CDR1 MGHRA, CDR2 YSYEKL. CDR3 DNA: TGCGCCAGCAGCCAAGATTTCAGGACAAGCTCCTACGAGCAGTACTTC. It encodes CASSQDFRTSSYEQYF.

The chain employs TRBV19 and TRBJ2-7; 10 bases line up with TRBD1. Losses at the gene ends were 3 bases for V and 2 bases for J; bases not matched to a gene: 4. The length of the CDR3 is 15 residues. The germline gives CDR1 LNHDA, CDR2 SQIVND (reference sequence). The DNA of the CDR3 is TGTGCCAGTAGTATCGGGACAGGGGACCCCTACGAGCAGTACTTC. It yields the protein CASSIGTGDPYEQYF.

The V and J genes are TRBV5-1 and TRBJ2-4, with 7 bases identical to TRBD2. J was trimmed by 2 bases and V by 7 bases; bases with no gene match: 9. CDR1 is SGHRS and CDR2 is YFSETQ in the germline V gene. CDR3 size: 15 residues. CDR3: CASQDGRETKNIQYF. The CDR3 nucleotides read TGCGCCAGCCAGGATGGGCGGGAGACCAAAAACATTCAGTACTTC.

The chain couples TRBV28 to TRBJ1-1; D not resolved. The length of the CDR3 is 17 residues. Germline lookup yields CDR1 MDHEN and CDR2 SYDVKM. V lost 1 base and J lost 1, with 16 bases in between. CDR3 nucleotide sequence: TGTGCCAGCAGTTTATTATTGGAAGCGAGACCGAACACTGAAGCTTTCTTT. Translated, it gives CASSLLLEARPNTEAFF.

The chain combines TRBV4-1 with TRBJ2-2, with unresolved D. V dropped 5 bases and J dropped 0 bases, with 10 bases sitting between them. The CDR3 sequence is 15 residues long. The germline V gene encodes CDR1 MGHRA and CDR2 YSYEKL. The chain's CDR3 is CASSFLTPNTGELFF. The CDR3 DNA sequence: TGCGCCAGCAGCTTTCTAACCCCGAACACCGGGGAGCTGTTTTTT.